These 9 T cell receptor beta chains originate from one sample sequenced in a study of T cell repertoires and HLA-DP antigens. The data were produced by immunoSEQ multiplex PCR, yet TCRdb's version contains in-frame clones alone and is incomplete. The table records roughly 110,000 clones, 80% to 95% of them present only once. No antigen has been identified for these receptors. Sample: CD4+ T cells from PBMCs. These receptors came from a woman aged 18-35 years in good health and CMV-seronegative.

This chain links TRBV14 with TRBJ1-6; perhaps TRBD1 as D (5 bases). The CDR3 has 13 amino acids. The V and J ends lost 4 bases and 9 bases respectively, with 10 bases between them. Germline assignment: CDR1 SGHDN and CDR2 FVKESK. In nucleotides, the CDR3 is TGTGCCAGCAGCCCCCGAGGGGCTTCACCCCTCCACTTT. Protein: CASSPRGASPLHF.

This chain connects TRBV7-3 to TRBJ1-2, with 10 bases lining up with TRBD1. V dropped 5 bases and J dropped 5; count of bases not matched to a gene: 5. Germline-derived CDR1 and CDR2 are SGHTA and FQGTGA. CDR3 size: 14 residues. CDR3 amino acids: CASSATGGGYGYTF. The CDR3 nucleotides are TGTGCCAGCAGCGCGACAGGGGGCGGGTATGGCTACACCTTC.

This chain uses TRBV11-2 with TRBJ2-1; D call uncertain. Germline assignment: CDR1 SGHAT and CDR2 FQNNGV. The ends were cut back, 4 bases at V and 4 bases at J, with 20 bases in the middle. This CDR3 has 17 residues. Written as DNA, the CDR3 is TGTGCCAGCAGCTCTATCCAAGACAAGGCTCGGTACAATGAGCAGTTCTTC. Protein: CASSSIQDKARYNEQFF.

The chain is built from TRBV19 and TRBJ2-6; D perhaps matches TRBD1 (6 bases). The V and J ends lost 4 bases and 0 bases respectively, with 10 bases between them. The germline V gene encodes CDR1 LNHDA and CDR2 SQIVND (reference sequence). The CDR3 is 16 amino acids. The CDR3 DNA reads as TGTGCCAGTAGTAAGGGGGTGGCCTCTGGGGCCAACGTCCTGACTTTC. Protein: CASSKGVASGANVLTF.

This clone has just one count. The junction departs from the called germline gene at one end, perhaps through a read error. The same CDR3 also results from other DNA sequences found in this sample. This chain uses TRBV11-2 with TRBJ2-5, with D uncertain. Germline assignment: CDR1 SGHAT and CDR2 FQNNGV. This CDR3 has 11 amino acids. The CDR3 protein is CASSSVETQYF. In nucleotides, the CDR3 is TGTGCCAGTAGCTCAGTGGAGACCCAGTACTTC. Full variable domain (missing parts from reference TRBV11-2 and TRBJ2-5): EAGVAQSPRYKIIEKRQSVAFWCNPISGHATLYWYQQILGQGPKLLIQFQNNGVVDDSQLPKDRFSAERLKGVDSTLKIQPAKLEDSAVYLCASSSVETQYFGPGTRLLVL.

This clone is a singleton in its sample. This rearrangement joins TRBV27 to TRBJ1-1; TRBD1 aligns across 8 bases. The CDR3 consists of 14 residues. Germline V lookup: CDR1 MNHEY, CDR2 SMNVEV (reference sequence). V trimming: 2 bases; J trimming: 10 bases; junction bases outside the gene matches: 9. CDR3 DNA: TGTGCCAGCAGTTTAGGGCCCGACAGGGGATCAGCTTTCTTT. Protein: CASSLGPDRGSAFF.

The chain joins TRBV14 to TRBJ2-7, with TRBD1 identical over 8 bases. The CDR3 length is 14 residues. Losses at the gene ends were 6 bases for V and 3 bases for J; bases not matched to a gene: 7. Per germline, CDR1 SGHDN and CDR2 FVKESK. CDR3 nucleotide sequence: TGTGCCAGCAGTCGACAGGGGAAAGGCTACGAGCAGTACGTC. Translation gives CASSRQGKGYEQYV.

The rearrangement joins TRBV28 to TRBJ1-3; maybe TRBD1 (5 bases). With 5 bases removed from V and 0 bases from J, the gap between germline ends came to 8 bases. CDR3 size: 14 residues. The V gene's germline CDR1 is MDHEN and CDR2 SYDVKM. As DNA, the CDR3 is TGTGCCAGCAGTACAGGCGGCTCTGGAAACACCATATATTTT. As protein: CASSTGGSGNTIYF.

The genes are TRBV6-1 and TRBJ1-2; TRBD1 matches 7 bases. The CDR3 contains 14 residues. The V gene end was trimmed by 6 bases and the J gene end by 9 bases; junction bases not matched to a gene: 13. CDR1 MNHNS and CDR2 SASEGT come from the germline V gene. The CDR3 DNA reads as TGTGCCAGCAGAATGACAGGGAAAGGACCCAGCTACACCTTC. It is translated as CASRMTGKGPSYTF.